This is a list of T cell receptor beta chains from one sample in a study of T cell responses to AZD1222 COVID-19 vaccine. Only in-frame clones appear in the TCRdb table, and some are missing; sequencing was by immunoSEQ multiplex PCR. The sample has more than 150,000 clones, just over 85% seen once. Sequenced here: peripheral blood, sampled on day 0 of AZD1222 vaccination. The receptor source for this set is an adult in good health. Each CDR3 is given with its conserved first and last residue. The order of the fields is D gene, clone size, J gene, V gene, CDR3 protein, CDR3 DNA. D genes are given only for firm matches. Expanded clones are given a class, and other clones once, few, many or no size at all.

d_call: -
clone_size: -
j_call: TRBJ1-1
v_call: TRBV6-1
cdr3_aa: CASSSGATEAFF
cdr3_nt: TGTGCCAGCAGTTCGGGGGCTACTGAAGCTTTCTTT

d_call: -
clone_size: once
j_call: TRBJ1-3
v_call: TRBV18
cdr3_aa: CASSSGSGNTIYF
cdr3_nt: TGTGCCAGCTCATCTGGGTCTGGAAACACCATATATTTT

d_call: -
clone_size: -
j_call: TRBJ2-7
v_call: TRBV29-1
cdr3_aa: CSVEGPPRYF
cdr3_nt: TGCAGCGTTGAAGGGCCACCGCGGTACTTC

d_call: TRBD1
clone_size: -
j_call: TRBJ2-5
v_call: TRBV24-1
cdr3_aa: CATSDGAGTGFQETQYF
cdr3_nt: TGTGCCACCAGTGATGGCGCCGGGACAGGATTCCAAGAGACCCAGTACTTC

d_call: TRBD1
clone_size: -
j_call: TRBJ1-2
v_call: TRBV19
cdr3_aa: CASTHGDREYGYTF
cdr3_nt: TGTGCCAGTACCCATGGGGACAGGGAGTACGGCTACACCTTC

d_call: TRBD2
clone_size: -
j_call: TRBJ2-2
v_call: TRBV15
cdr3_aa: CATSISGRNTGELFF
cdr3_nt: TGTGCCACCAGCATTAGCGGGAGAAACACCGGGGAGCTGTTTTTT

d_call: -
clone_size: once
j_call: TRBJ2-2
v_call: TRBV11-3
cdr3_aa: CASSLRAGELFF
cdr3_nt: TGTGCCAGCAGCTTAAGGGCCGGGGAGCTGTTTTTT

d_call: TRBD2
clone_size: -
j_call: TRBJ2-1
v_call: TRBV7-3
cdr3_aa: CASSLTLGTSGRDEQFF
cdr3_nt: TGTGCCAGCAGCTTAACGCTTGGGACTAGCGGGAGGGATGAGCAGTTCTTC

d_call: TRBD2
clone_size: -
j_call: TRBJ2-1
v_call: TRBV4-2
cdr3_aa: CASSQETSIYNEQFF
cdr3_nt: TGTGCCAGCAGCCAAGAGACTAGCATCTACAATGAGCAGTTCTTC

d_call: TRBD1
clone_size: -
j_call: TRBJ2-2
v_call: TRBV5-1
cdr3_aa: CASSQTGAGTGELFF
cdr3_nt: TGCGCCAGCAGCCAGACAGGGGCGGGCACCGGGGAGCTGTTTTTT

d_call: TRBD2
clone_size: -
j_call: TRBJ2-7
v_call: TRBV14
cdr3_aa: CASSQTSGSEQYF
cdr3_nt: TGTGCCAGCAGTCAGACTAGCGGGAGCGAGCAGTACTTC

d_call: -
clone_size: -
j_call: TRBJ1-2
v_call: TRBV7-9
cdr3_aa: CASSSDSSAYGYTF
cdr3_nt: TGTGCCAGCAGCTCGGACAGCTCAGCCTATGGCTACACCTTC

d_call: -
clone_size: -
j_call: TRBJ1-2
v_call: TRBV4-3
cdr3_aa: CASSQDPQETIYGYTF
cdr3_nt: TGCGCCAGCAGCCAAGACCCGCAGGAAACTATTTATGGCTACACCTTC

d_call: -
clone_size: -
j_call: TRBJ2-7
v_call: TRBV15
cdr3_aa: CATSRGGQGTYEQYF
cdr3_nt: TGTGCCACCAGCAGAGGGGGGCAGGGCACCTACGAGCAGTACTTC

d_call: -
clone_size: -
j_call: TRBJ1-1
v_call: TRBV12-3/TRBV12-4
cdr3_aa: CASRHNSNTEAFF
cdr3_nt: TGTGCCAGCAGGCATAACAGTAACACTGAAGCTTTCTTT

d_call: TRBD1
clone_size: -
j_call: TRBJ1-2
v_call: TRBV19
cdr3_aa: CASSVTGAYGYTF
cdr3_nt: TGTGCCAGTAGTGTGACAGGGGCCTATGGCTACACCTTC

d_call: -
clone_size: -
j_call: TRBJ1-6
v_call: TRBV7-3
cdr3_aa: CASSLSRFPNSPLHF
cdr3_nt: TGTGCCAGCAGCTTATCTAGGTTTCCAAATTCACCCCTCCACTTT

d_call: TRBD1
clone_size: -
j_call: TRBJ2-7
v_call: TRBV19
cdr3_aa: CASSILPGQGSEQYF
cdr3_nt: TGTGCCAGTAGTATCTTGCCGGGACAGGGTTCCGAGCAGTACTTC

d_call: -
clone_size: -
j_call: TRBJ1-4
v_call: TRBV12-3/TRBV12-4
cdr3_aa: CASRWAPNEKLFF
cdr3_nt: TGTGCCAGCAGGTGGGCCCCGAATGAAAAACTGTTTTTT

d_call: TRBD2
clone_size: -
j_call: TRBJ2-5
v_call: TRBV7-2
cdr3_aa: CASSVDLAGGQETQYF
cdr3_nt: TGTGCCAGCAGCGTTGATCTAGCGGGGGGGCAAGAGACCCAGTACTTC

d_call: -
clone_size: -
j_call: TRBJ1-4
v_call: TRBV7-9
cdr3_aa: CASSLVGEKLFF
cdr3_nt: TGTGCCAGCAGCTTAGTCGGTGAAAAACTGTTTTTT

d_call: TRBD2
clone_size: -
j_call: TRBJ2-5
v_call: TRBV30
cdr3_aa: CAWSVWREAVETQYF
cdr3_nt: TGTGCCTGGAGTGTTTGGCGGGAGGCCGTAGAGACCCAGTACTTC

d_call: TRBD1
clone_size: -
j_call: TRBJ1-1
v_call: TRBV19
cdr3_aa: CASGQGPNTEAFF
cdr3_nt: TGTGCCAGCGGACAGGGGCCGAACACTGAAGCTTTCTTT

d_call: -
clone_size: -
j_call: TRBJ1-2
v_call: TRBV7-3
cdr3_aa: CASSLDGTGYGYTF
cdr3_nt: TGTGCCAGCAGCTTAGACGGTACCGGGTATGGCTACACCTTC

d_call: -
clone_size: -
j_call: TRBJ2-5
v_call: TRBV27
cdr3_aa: CASSLRGASATEKTQYF
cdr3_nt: TGTGCCAGCAGTTTAAGGGGGGCTAGCGCCACGGAGAAGACCCAGTACTTC

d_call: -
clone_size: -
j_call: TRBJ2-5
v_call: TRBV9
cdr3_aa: CASSAWERTETQYF
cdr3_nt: TGTGCCAGCAGCGCCTGGGAGAGGACGGAGACCCAGTACTTC

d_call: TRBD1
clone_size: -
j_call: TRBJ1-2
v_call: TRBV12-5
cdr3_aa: CASGITGQGRSYGYTF
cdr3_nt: TGTGCTAGTGGTATAACGGGACAGGGGAGATCCTATGGCTACACCTTC

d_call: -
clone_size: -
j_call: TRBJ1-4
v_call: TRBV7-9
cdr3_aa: CASRQSGTANEKLFF
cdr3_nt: TGTGCCAGCAGACAGTCGGGGACCGCTAATGAAAAACTGTTTTTT

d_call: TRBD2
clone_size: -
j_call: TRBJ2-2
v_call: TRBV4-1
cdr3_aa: CASSQVGGSNTGELFF
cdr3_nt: TGCGCCAGCAGCCAAGTGGGCGGGAGTAACACCGGGGAGCTGTTTTTT

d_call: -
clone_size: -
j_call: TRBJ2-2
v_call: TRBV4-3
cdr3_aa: CASSQGRGRGTGELFF
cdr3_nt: TGCGCCAGCAGCCAAGGAAGGGGCCGCGGCACCGGGGAGCTGTTTTTT

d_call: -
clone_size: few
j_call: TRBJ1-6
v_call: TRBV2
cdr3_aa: CASSEVVFYNSPLHF
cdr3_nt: TGTGCCAGCAGTGAAGTAGTCTTCTATAATTCACCCCTCCACTTT

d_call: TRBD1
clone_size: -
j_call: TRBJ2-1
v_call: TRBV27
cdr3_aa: CASSPRPRTGDNEQFF
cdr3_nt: TGTGCCAGCAGTCCGCGGCCGAGAACAGGGGACAATGAGCAGTTCTTC

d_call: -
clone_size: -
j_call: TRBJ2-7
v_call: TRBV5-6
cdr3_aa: CASSPTETYEQYF
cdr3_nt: TGTGCCAGCAGCCCCACCGAGACCTACGAGCAGTACTTC

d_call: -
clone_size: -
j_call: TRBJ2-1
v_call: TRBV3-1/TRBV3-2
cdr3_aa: CASSLLNFYNEQFF
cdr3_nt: TGTGCCAGCAGCTTATTAAACTTCTACAATGAGCAGTTCTTC

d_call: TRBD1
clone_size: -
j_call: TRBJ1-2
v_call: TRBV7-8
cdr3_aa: CASTNRGPGLSGYTF
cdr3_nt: TGTGCCAGCACCAACAGGGGGCCGGGATTAAGCGGCTACACCTTC

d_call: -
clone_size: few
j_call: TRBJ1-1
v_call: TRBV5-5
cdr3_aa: CASSFTGNTEAFF
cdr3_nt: TGTGCCAGCAGCTTTACAGGGAACACTGAAGCTTTCTTT

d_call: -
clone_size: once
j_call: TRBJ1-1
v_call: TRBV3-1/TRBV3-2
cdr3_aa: CASSLRNTEAFF
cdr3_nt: TGTGCCAGCAGCCTTAGGAACACTGAAGCTTTCTTT

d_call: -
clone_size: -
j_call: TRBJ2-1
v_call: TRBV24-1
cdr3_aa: CATSLGGYNEQFF
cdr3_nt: TGTGCCACCAGCCTAGGGGGTTACAATGAGCAGTTCTTC

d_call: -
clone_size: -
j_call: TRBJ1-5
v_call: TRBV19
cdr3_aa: CASSIQTVSNQPQHF
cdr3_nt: TGTGCCAGTAGTATTCAGACAGTTAGCAATCAGCCCCAGCATTTT

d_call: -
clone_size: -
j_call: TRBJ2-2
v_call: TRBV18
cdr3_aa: CASSPAGANTGELFF
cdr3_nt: TGTGCCAGCTCACCAGCGGGCGCGAACACCGGGGAGCTGTTTTTT

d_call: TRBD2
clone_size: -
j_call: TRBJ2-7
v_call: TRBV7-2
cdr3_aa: CASSKDLAGAYEQYF
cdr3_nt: TGTGCCAGCAGCAAAGACCTAGCGGGGGCTTACGAGCAGTACTTC

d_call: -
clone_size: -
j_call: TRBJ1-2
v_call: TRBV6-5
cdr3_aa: CASSFAASGDLYGYTF
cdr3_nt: TGTGCCAGCAGTTTTGCCGCTTCGGGGGATCTCTATGGCTACACCTTC

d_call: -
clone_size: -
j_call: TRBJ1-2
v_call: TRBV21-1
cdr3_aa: CASPIPGDFNYGYTF
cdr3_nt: TGTGCCAGCCCAATCCCGGGGGACTTTAACTATGGCTACACCTTC

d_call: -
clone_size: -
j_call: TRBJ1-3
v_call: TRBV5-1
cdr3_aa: CASSLVAGQGNTIYF
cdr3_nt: TGCGCCAGCAGCTTGGTGGCTGGACAGGGAAACACCATATATTTT

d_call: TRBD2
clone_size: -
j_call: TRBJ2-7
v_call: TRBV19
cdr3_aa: CASSIPGGEQYF
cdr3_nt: TGTGCCAGTAGTATTCCCGGGGGGGAGCAGTACTTC

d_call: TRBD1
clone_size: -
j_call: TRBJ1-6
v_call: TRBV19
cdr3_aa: CASSPRTGGVSDSPLHF
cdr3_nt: TGTGCCAGTAGTCCGCGGACAGGGGGCGTTTCAGATTCACCCCTCCACTTT

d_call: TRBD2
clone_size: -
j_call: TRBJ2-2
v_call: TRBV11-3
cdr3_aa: CASSLAGGNTGELFF
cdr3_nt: TGTGCCAGCAGCTTAGCGGGGGGGAACACCGGGGAGCTGTTTTTT

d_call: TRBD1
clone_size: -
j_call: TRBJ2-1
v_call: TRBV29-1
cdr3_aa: CSVRGRSYNEQFF
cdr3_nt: TGCAGCGTCAGGGGGCGCTCCTACAATGAGCAGTTCTTC

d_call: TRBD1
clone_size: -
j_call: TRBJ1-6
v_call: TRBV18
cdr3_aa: CASSLGQGGSPLHF
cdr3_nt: TGTGCCAGCTCACTGGGACAGGGGGGTTCACCCCTCCACTTT

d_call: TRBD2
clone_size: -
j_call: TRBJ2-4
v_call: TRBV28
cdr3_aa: CASSFPGAGAKTRLAKNIQYF
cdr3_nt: TGTGCCAGCAGTTTTCCGGGAGCGGGGGCAAAAACGAGGCTAGCCAAAAACATTCAGTACTTC

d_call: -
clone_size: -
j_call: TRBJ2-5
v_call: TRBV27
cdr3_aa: CASSLVVGREETQYF
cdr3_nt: TGTGCCAGCAGTTTAGTGGTGGGCCGGGAAGAGACCCAGTACTTC

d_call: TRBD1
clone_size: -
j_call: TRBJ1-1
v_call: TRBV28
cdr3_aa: CASSYRGRTEAFF
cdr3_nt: TGTGCCAGCAGCTACAGGGGCAGGACTGAAGCTTTCTTT